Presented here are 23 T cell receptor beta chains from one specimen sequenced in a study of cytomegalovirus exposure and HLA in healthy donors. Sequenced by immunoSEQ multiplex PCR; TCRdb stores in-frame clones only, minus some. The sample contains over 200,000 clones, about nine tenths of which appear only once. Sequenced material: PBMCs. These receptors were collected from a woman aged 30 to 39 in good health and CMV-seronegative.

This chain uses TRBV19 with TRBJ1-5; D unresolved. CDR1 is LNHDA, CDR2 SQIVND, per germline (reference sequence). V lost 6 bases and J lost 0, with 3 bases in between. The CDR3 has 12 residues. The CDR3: CASRTSNQPQHF. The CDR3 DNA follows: TGTGCCAGTAGAACTAGCAATCAGCCCCAGCATTTT.

The CDR3 loop reads CASSYSKSDTQYF. CDR3 bases: TGTGCCAGCAGTTACTCGAAATCGGATACGCAGTATTTT. V and J are TRBV6-5 and TRBJ2-3; no reliable D call. The CDR3 extends over 13 amino acids. The V gene lost 0 bases and the J gene lost 6 bases, with 7 bases spanning the gap. Germline-derived CDR1 and CDR2 are MNHEY and SVGAGI.

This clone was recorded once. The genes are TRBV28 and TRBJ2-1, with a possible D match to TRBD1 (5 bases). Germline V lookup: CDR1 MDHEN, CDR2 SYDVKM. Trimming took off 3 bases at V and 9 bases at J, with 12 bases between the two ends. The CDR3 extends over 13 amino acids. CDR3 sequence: CASSFSLQGEQFF. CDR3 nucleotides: TGTGCCAGCAGTTTTTCGCTCCAGGGTGAGCAGTTCTTC.

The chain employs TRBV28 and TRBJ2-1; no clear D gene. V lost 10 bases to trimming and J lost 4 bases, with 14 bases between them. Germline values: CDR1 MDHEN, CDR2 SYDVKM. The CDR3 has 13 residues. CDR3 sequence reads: CATFAPLYNEQFF. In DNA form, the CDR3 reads TGTGCCACTTTCGCTCCCCTTTACAATGAGCAGTTCTTC.

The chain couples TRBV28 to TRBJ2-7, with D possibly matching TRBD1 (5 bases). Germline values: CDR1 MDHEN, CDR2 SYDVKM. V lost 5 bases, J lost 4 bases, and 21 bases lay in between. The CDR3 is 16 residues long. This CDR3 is CASSLRMTEDSYEQYF. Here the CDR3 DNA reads TGTGCCAGCAGTCTCAGGATGACAGAGGATTCTTACGAGCAGTACTTC. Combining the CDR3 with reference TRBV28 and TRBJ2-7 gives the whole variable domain DVKVTQSSRYLVKRTGEKVFLECVQDMDHENMFWYRQDPGLGLRLIYFSYDVKMKEKGDIPEGYSVSREKKERFSLILESASTNQTSMYLCASSLRMTEDSYEQYFGPGTRLTVT.

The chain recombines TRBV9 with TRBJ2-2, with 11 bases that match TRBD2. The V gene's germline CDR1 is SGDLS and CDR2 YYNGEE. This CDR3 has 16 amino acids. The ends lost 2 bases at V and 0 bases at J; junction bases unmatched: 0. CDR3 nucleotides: TGTGCCAGCAGCGTGGGACTAGCGGCGAACACCGGGGAGCTGTTTTTT. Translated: CASSVGLAANTGELFF.

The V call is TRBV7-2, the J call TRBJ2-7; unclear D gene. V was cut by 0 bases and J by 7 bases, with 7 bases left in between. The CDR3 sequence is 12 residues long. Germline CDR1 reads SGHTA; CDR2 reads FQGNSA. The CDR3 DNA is TGTGCCAGCAGCTTAGCCTACTCGGAGCAGTACTTC. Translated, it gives CASSLAYSEQYF.

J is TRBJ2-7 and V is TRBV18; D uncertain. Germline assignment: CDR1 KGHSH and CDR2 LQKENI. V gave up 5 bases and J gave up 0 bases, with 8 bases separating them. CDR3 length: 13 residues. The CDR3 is CASSDVVSYEQYF. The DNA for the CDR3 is TGTGCCAGCTCAGACGTGGTCTCCTACGAGCAGTACTTC.

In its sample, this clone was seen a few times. This CDR3 reads CASSGDSSSGNTIYF. The CDR3 coding sequence is TGTGCCAGCAGTGGCGACAGCAGCTCTGGAAACACCATATATTTT. This chain links TRBV25-1 with TRBJ1-3; tentative D call: TRBD1 (5 bases). Germline V gene lookup returns CDR1 MGHDK and CDR2 SYGVNS. Trimming removed 4 bases from V and 0 bases from J, with 10 bases in between. The CDR3 contains 15 residues.

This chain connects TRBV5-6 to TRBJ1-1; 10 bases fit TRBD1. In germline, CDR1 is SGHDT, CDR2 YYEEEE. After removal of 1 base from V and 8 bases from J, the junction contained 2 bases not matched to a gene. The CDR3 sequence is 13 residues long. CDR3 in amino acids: CASSLPTGGEAFF. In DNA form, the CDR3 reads TGTGCCAGCAGCTTGCCGACAGGGGGCGAAGCTTTCTTT.

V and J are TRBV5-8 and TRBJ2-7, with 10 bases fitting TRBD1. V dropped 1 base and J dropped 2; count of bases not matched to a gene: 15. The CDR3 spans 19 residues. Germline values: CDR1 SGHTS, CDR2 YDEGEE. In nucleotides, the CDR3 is TGTGCCAGCAGCTTGCACGTCGGGACAGGGGCAGGGATCGCCTACGAGCAGTACTTC. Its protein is CASSLHVGTGAGIAYEQYF.

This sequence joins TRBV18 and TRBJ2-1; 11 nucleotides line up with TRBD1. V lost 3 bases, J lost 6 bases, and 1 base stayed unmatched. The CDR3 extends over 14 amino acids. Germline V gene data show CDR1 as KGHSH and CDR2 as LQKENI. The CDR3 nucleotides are TGTGCCAGCTCACCGGGACAGGGGGGCAATGAGCAGTTCTTC. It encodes CASSPGQGGNEQFF. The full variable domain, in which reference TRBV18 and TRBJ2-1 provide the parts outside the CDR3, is NAGVMQNPRHLVRRRGQEARLRCSPMKGHSHVYWYRQLPEEGLKFMVYLQKENIIDESGMPKERFSAEFPKEGPSILRIQQVVRGDSAAYFCASSPGQGGNEQFFGPGTRLTVL.

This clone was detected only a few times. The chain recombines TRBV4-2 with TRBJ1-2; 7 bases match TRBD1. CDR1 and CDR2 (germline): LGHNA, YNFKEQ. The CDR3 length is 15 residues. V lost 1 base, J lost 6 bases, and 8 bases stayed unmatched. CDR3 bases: TGTGCCAGCAGCCAAGGCGGAGGGGGCGCCGATGGCTACACCTTC. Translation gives CASSQGGGGADGYTF.

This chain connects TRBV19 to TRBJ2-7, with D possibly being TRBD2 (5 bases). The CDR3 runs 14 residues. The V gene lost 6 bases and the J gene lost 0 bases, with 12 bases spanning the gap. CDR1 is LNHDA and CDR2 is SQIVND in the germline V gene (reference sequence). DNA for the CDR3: TGTGCCAGTAGCTCTGTGGGGAGCTCCTACGAGCAGTACTTC. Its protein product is CASSSVGSSYEQYF.

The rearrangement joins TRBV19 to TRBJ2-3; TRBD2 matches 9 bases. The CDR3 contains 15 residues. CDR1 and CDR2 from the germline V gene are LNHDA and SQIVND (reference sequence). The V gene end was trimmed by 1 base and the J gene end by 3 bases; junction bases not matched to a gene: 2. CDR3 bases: TGTGCCAGTAGTATAGTGAGCGGGAGGACAGATACGCAGTATTTT. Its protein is CASSIVSGRTDTQYF.

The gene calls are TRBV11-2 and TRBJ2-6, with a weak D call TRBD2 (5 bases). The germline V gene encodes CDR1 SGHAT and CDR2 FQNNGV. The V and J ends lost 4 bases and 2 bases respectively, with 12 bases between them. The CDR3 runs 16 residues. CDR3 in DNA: TGTGCCAGCAGCTCCCGGGGTAGCGCTGGGGCCAACGTCCTGACTTTC. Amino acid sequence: CASSSRGSAGANVLTF.

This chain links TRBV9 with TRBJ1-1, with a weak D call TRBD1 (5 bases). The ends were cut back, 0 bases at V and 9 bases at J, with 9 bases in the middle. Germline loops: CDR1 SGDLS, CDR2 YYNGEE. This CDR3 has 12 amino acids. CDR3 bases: TGTGCCAGCAGCGTAGTGACAGATAAAGCTTTCTTT. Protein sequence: CASSVVTDKAFF.

CDR3 sequence: CASSSGTSGISYQETQYF. The CDR3 DNA reads TGCGCCAGCAGCTCAGGGACTAGCGGGATCTCGTACCAAGAGACCCAGTACTTC. The chain links TRBV5-1 to TRBJ2-5, with 13 bases matching TRBD2. The CDR3 loop spans 18 amino acids. After removal of 3 bases from V and 0 bases from J, the junction contained 8 bases not matched to a gene. CDR1 and CDR2 from the germline V gene are SGHRS and YFSETQ.

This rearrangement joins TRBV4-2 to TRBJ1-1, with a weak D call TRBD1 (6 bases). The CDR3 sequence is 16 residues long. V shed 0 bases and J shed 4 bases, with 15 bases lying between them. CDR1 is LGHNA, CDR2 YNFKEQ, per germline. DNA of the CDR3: TGTGCCAGCAGCCAAGATCGTGGGGGGGGCTTCACTGAAGCTTTCTTT. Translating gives CASSQDRGGGFTEAFF.

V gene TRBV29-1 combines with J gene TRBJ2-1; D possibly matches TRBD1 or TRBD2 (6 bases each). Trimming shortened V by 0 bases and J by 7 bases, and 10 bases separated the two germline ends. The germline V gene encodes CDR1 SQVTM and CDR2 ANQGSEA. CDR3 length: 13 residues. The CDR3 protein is CSVEDRRGNEQFF. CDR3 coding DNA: TGCAGCGTTGAAGATCGGAGGGGGAATGAGCAGTTCTTC.

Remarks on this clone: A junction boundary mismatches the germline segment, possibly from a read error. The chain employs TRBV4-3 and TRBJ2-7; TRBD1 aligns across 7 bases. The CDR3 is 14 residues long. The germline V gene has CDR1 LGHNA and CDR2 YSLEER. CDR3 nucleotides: TGCGCCAGCAGCCAAGCCCGGGACAGCCCCGGACTTAAATTC. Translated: CASSQARDSPGLKF.

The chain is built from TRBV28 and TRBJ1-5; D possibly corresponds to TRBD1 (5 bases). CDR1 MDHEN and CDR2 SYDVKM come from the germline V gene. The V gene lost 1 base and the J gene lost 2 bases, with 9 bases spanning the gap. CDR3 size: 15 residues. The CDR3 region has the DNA TGTGCCAGCAGTTTATTTGGGGGTCGCAATCAGCCCCAGCATTTT. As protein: CASSLFGGRNQPQHF.

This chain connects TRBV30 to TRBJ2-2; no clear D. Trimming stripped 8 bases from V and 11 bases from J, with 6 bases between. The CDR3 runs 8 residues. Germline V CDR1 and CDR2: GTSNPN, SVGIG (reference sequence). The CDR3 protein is CAVGELFF. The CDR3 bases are TGTGCCGTCGGAGAGCTGTTTTTT.